The 30 T cell receptor beta chains below come from one sample, sequenced in a study of blood T cells in healthy people across ages. The second PCR ran about 6 to 12 cycles with a sample-barcoded 5' primer and J-beta primers. TCRdb itself ran the 5' RACE reads through MiXCR, one entry per CDR3 protein. The sample carries 600,000 to 900,000 distinct CDR3 sequences, about 26% recorded once. These same data were also listed under a study on T cells of mothers and their children.

Material: blood. The source is a boy between 10 and 17 years old in good health.

This clonotype appeared a few times. V usage is TRBV20-1 and J usage is TRBJ2-5; 8 nucleotides align to TRBD2. The CDR3 consists of 14 residues. The germline gives CDR1 DFQATT, CDR2 SNEGSKA (reference sequence). V gave up 4 bases and J gave up 10 bases; unmatched junction bases: 14. The CDR3 sequence: CSAKITGTRGSQYF. In nucleotides, the CDR3 is TGCAGTGCTAAGATAACCGGGACTAGGGGGAGCCAGTACTTC.

In this sample, this clonotype turned up a few times. The J gene is TRBJ2-5, the V gene TRBV20-1; D may be TRBD1 (8 bases). The V end was cut by 6 bases, the J end by 4 bases, with 33 bases between. The length of the CDR3 is 19 residues. Germline CDR1 and CDR2: DFQATT and SNEGSKA (reference sequence). For the CDR3, the DNA is TGCAGTGCGAACGGACTAGGGCAAACAGGGGGGCCCTATAGAGAGACCCAGTACTTC. It yields the protein CSANGLGQTGGPYRETQYF.

The chain uses TRBV27 and TRBJ2-5, with D perhaps matching TRBD2 (5 bases). In germline, CDR1 is MNHEY, CDR2 SMNVEV (reference sequence). Trimming stripped 5 bases from V and 5 bases from J, with 15 bases between. The CDR3 extends over 14 amino acids. CDR3 DNA sequence: TGTGCCAGCAGTAGTTTATTCGGCGGGGAGACCCAGTACTTC. Protein product: CASSSLFGGETQYF.

This sequence joins TRBV7-9 and TRBJ2-1; maybe TRBD2 (7 bases). The CDR3 spans 17 residues. Trimming left V 5 bases short and J 3 bases short, with 20 bases between. The germline gives CDR1 SEHNR, CDR2 FQNEAQ (reference sequence). CDR3 protein: CASSGGGGERNYNEQFF. CDR3 bases: TGTGCCAGCAGCGGAGGAGGGGGGGAAAGAAACTACAATGAGCAGTTCTTC.

This clonotype turned up a few times. Here the CDR3 omits its conserved ending phenylalanine or tryptophan, so a read error is the likely source. J is TRBJ1-1 and V is TRBV5-5, with D maybe TRBD1 (5 bases). V was cut by 2 bases and J by 3 bases, with 14 bases left in between. The germline CDR1 and CDR2 sequences are SGHKS and YYEKEE (reference sequence). The CDR3 spans 15 residues. The CDR3 here is CASSFMTRADTEAFL. The CDR3 coding sequence is TGTGCCAGCAGCTTTATGACCAGGGCGGACACTGAAGCTTTCCTT.

Notes on this clonotype: Its ends do not fully match the called genes, so a read error is possible. V and J are TRBV7-7 and TRBJ1-4; D uncertain. This CDR3 is built from 15 residues. The germline V gene encodes CDR1 SSHAT and CDR2 FNYEAQ (reference sequence). DNA for the CDR3: TGTGCTAGCAGCTTAGGGTTTGAGGGTGACGAAAAACTGTTTTTT. This encodes CASSLGFEGDEKLFF. Full variable domain (rest looked up from reference TRBV7-7 and TRBJ1-4): GAGVSQSPRYKVTKRGQDVTLRCDPISSHATLYWYQQALGQGPEFLTYFNYEAQPDKSGLPSDRFSAERPEGSISTLTIQRTEQRDSAMYRCASSLGFEGDEKLFFGSGTQLSVL.

In DNA, the CDR3 is TGCGCCAGCAGCTCTTCCTTAGGGTTCAGCGAGCAGTACTTC. Translation: CASSSSLGFSEQYF. This chain uses TRBV5-1 with TRBJ2-7; D is uncertain. From germline, CDR1 is SGHRS and CDR2 YFSETQ. The CDR3 is 14 residues long. The V and J ends lost 3 bases and 6 bases respectively, with 16 bases between them.

The rearrangement links TRBV10-3 to TRBJ2-3; 12 bases fit TRBD2. Germline-derived CDR1 and CDR2 are ENHRY and SYGVKD. The ends lost 8 bases at V and 6 bases at J; junction bases unmatched: 12. The CDR3 sequence is 16 residues long. The CDR3 DNA sequence: TGTGCCATCTCATTGGCTAGCGGGGGGGCAGCCGATACGCAGTATTTT. It translates to CAISLASGGAADTQYF.

The rearrangement links TRBV3-1 to TRBJ2-5; no firm D call. The CDR3 consists of 12 residues. Germline V lookup: CDR1 LGHDT, CDR2 YNNKEL (reference sequence). V lost 5 bases to trimming and J lost 5 bases, with 9 bases between them. CDR3 nucleotide sequence: TGTGCCAGCAGCTCTACTTGGGAGACCCAGTACTTC. Translated, it gives CASSSTWETQYF.

The gene calls are TRBV27 and TRBJ2-5; 9 bases fit TRBD2. The DNA matches TRBJ2-1 better at its end, which makes the J call doubtful. The germline V gene encodes CDR1 MNHEY and CDR2 SMNVEV (reference sequence). The CDR3 covers 17 residues. CDR3 sequence: CASSTYSVAGAYNEQFF. For the CDR3, the DNA is TGTGCCAGCAGCACCTACTCAGTAGCGGGGGCTTACAATGAGCAGTTCTTC.

This clonotype was picked up a small number of times. The rearrangement uses TRBV20-1 and TRBJ1-4; the match to TRBD1 covers 7 bases. V dropped 5 bases and J dropped 8; count of bases not matched to a gene: 11. Germline V lookup: CDR1 DFQATT, CDR2 SNEGSKA (reference sequence). The CDR3 has 14 residues. CDR3 region: CSAWGQRGDEKLFF. The CDR3 bases are TGCAGTGCTTGGGGACAGCGAGGAGACGAAAAACTGTTTTTT.

This clonotype was counted between two and nine times. The rearrangement uses TRBV11-2 and TRBJ2-2; 10 positions match TRBD1. V gave up 7 bases and J gave up 5 bases; unmatched junction bases: 7. This CDR3 is 15 amino acids long. Germline V lookup: CDR1 SGHAT, CDR2 FQNNGV. The CDR3 region has the DNA TGTGCCAGCACCCAGACAGGGGGCAGTACCGGGGAGCTGTTTTTT. This gives the protein CASTQTGGSTGELFF.

The rearrangement links TRBV20-1 to TRBJ2-5; D gene ambiguous. Germline V CDR1 and CDR2: DFQATT, SNEGSKA (reference sequence). Between the trimmed V and J ends, which lost 0 bases and 4 bases, there was a span of 12 bases. CDR3 length: 14 amino acids. The chain's CDR3 is CSARDLRNPETQYF. The CDR3, as DNA: TGCAGTGCTAGAGATTTAAGGAACCCAGAGACCCAGTACTTC.

The chain combines TRBV7-3 with TRBJ2-5; no clear D. This CDR3 contains 16 residues. Germline V gives CDR1 SGHTA, CDR2 FQGTGA. Trimming shortened V by 5 bases and J by 3 bases, and 19 bases separated the two germline ends. CDR3 sequence: CASSLLPANGKETQYF. DNA for the CDR3: TGTGCCAGCAGCCTCCTACCCGCGAACGGAAAAGAGACCCAGTACTTC.

This chain uses TRBV3-1 with TRBJ2-6; no definite D call. The CDR3 covers 17 residues. V lost 0 bases, J lost 0 bases, and 9 bases lay in between. CDR1 is LGHDT, CDR2 YNNKEL, per germline (reference sequence). For the CDR3, the DNA is TGTGCCAGCAGCCAAGAGAAGTTTTCCTCTGGGGCCAACGTCCTGACTTTC. Protein sequence: CASSQEKFSSGANVLTF.

J is TRBJ2-1 and V is TRBV15; D is unclear. CDR1 and CDR2 (germline): LNHNV, YYDKDF (reference sequence). The CDR3 length is 14 residues. V dropped 1 base and J dropped 6 bases, with 10 bases sitting between them. The CDR3 loop is CATSRAKTSNEQFF. CDR3 in DNA: TGTGCCACCAGCAGAGCGAAGACCAGCAATGAGCAGTTCTTC. Drawing the rest from reference TRBV15 and TRBJ2-1, the complete variable domain is DAMVIQNPRYQVTQFGKPVTLSCSQTLNHNVMYWYQQKSSQAPKLLFHYYDKDFNNEADTPDNFQSRRPNTSFCFLDIRSPGLGDTAMYLCATSRAKTSNEQFFGPGTRLTVL.

This clonotype appeared many times. The J gene is TRBJ1-3, the V gene TRBV28; 8 bases line up with TRBD1. The CDR3 consists of 14 residues. In germline, CDR1 is MDHEN, CDR2 SYDVKM. Unmatched junction bases numbered 3, after V lost 6 bases and J lost 2 bases. The CDR3 here is CASSWGQAGNTIYF. In DNA form, the CDR3 reads TGTGCCAGCAGCTGGGGACAGGCTGGAAACACCATATATTTT.

This clonotype occurred a few times. The rearrangement joins TRBV29-1 to TRBJ1-2; TRBD1 is a possible D gene (5 bases). The CDR3 has 15 residues. Germline values: CDR1 SQVTM, CDR2 ANQGSEA. V was pared by 0 bases and J by 2 bases, with 13 bases between. The CDR3 DNA reads as TGCAGCGTTGAAGATCCTACGCAGGGCAACTATGGCTACACCTTC. Its translation: CSVEDPTQGNYGYTF.

This clonotype occurred many times. The rearrangement uses TRBV5-1 and TRBJ2-2; 9 bases map to TRBD2. The CDR3 covers 18 residues. Germline-derived CDR1 and CDR2 are SGHRS and YFSETQ. V gave up 0 bases and J gave up 1 base; unmatched junction bases: 7. For the CDR3, the DNA is TGCGCCAGCAGCTTGGGTAGCGGGGGCCTGGTGAACACCGGGGAGCTGTTTTTT. Amino acid sequence: CASSLGSGGLVNTGELFF.

The table lists this clonotype with a few counts. The V and J genes are TRBV5-1 and TRBJ2-7, with unresolved D. V lost 0 bases and J 3 bases, leaving 10 bases between the germline ends. Germline-derived CDR1 and CDR2 are SGHRS and YFSETQ. The CDR3 has 14 amino acids. CDR3 sequence reads: CASSLVPGNYEQYF. The CDR3 DNA follows: TGCGCCAGCAGCTTGGTCCCAGGAAACTACGAGCAGTACTTC.

The sample holds a few counts of this clonotype. The gene calls are TRBV7-3 and TRBJ2-5; D call uncertain. CDR1 is SGHTA and CDR2 is FQGTGA in the germline V gene. V lost 2 bases and J lost 5, with 12 bases in between. The CDR3 loop spans 14 amino acids. The DNA of the CDR3 is TGTGCCAGCAGCTTACGACCGGGCCGGGAGACCCAGTACTTC. This encodes CASSLRPGRETQYF.

The chain has TRBV25-1 and TRBJ1-6; D perhaps matches TRBD1 (6 bases). V lost 4 bases to trimming and J lost 10 bases, with 23 bases between them. The CDR3 is 17 residues long. The V gene's germline CDR1 is MGHDK and CDR2 SYGVNS. The CDR3 DNA reads TGTGCCAGCAGTGGACAGGATCTCCTCAGCCTTGGGTCACCCCTCCACTTT. It is translated as CASSGQDLLSLGSPLHF. Together with reference TRBV25-1 and TRBJ1-6, the CDR3 gives the full variable domain: EADIYQTPRYLVIGTGKKITLECSQTMGHDKMYWYQQDPGMELHLIHYSYGVNSTEKGDLSSESTVSRIRTEHFPLTLESARPSHTSQYLCASSGQDLLSLGSPLHFGNGTRLTVT.

The chain has TRBV7-6 and TRBJ2-7; D might be TRBD2 (7 bases). Trimming shortened V by 6 bases and J by 3 bases, and 12 bases separated the two germline ends. Germline CDR1 SGHVS, CDR2 FNYEAQ. The CDR3 contains 13 residues. DNA of the CDR3: TGTGCCAGCAGTTGGGGGGGCCGCTACGAGCAGTACTTC. Its translation: CASSWGGRYEQYF.

This clonotype was observed a few times. V usage is TRBV10-3 and J usage is TRBJ1-5; D perhaps matches TRBD1 (6 bases). CDR3 length equals 16 residues. Germline CDR1 is ENHRY and CDR2 is SYGVKD. The V end lost 2 bases, the J end lost 0 bases, and 11 bases lay between the germline ends. CDR3 DNA sequence: TGTGCCATCAGTGAGGACAGGCCTTATAGCAATCAGCCCCAGCATTTT. This sequence encodes CAISEDRPYSNQPQHF.

This rearrangement joins TRBV10-3 to TRBJ1-2; 8 bases fit TRBD1. With 6 bases clipped from V and 4 bases from J, the junction kept 10 bases outside the gene matches. This CDR3 has 15 residues. The germline V gene has CDR1 ENHRY and CDR2 SYGVKD. CDR3 sequence: CAIRPTGQETYGYTF. DNA of the CDR3: TGTGCCATCAGGCCGACGGGACAGGAGACCTATGGCTACACCTTC.

This clonotype was recorded a few times. The rearrangement links TRBV10-3 to TRBJ1-2; D ambiguous. The CDR3 contains 14 residues. The V gene's germline CDR1 is ENHRY and CDR2 SYGVKD. V was pared by 0 bases and J by 3 bases, with 8 bases between. In DNA form, the CDR3 reads TGTGCCATCAGTGAGTCGGCGGGAGACTATGGCTACACCTTC. This sequence encodes CAISESAGDYGYTF.

The sample holds a few counts of this clonotype. The chain combines TRBV6-1 with TRBJ2-5; TRBD1 is a possible D gene (6 bases). The length of the CDR3 is 16 residues. CDR1 is MNHNS, CDR2 SASEGT, per germline. V was clipped by 4 bases and J by 2 bases, with 17 bases between them. The CDR3 coding sequence is TGTGCCAGCAGTGGACCCCAAGGACAGTCACAAGAGACCCAGTACTTC. It specifies CASSGPQGQSQETQYF.

The rearrangement uses TRBV27 and TRBJ1-4; TRBD1 is a possible D gene (6 bases). With 3 bases removed from V and 10 bases from J, the gap between germline ends came to 12 bases. This CDR3 region has 13 residues. Germline assignment: CDR1 MNHEY and CDR2 SMNVEV (reference sequence). CDR3 DNA: TGTGCCAGCAGTTTGGGACAAGGGAGAAAACTGTTTTTT. It is translated as CASSLGQGRKLFF. The full variable domain, in which reference TRBV27 and TRBJ1-4 provide the parts outside the CDR3, is EAQVTQNPRYLITVTGKKLTVTCSQNMNHEYMSWYRQDPGLGLRQIYYSMNVEVTDKGDVPEGYKVSRKEKRNFPLILESPSPNQTSLYFCASSLGQGRKLFFGSGTQLSVL.

The chain combines TRBV18 with TRBJ1-2, with 9 bases identical to TRBD1. CDR1 and CDR2 (germline): KGHSH, LQKENI. The CDR3 runs to 18 residues. The ends lost 3 bases at V and 5 bases at J; junction bases unmatched: 16. CDR3 DNA: TGTGCCAGCTCACCGTCTGGGACAGGGTTGAATGACGCATATGGCTACACCTTC. This codes for CASSPSGTGLNDAYGYTF. The complete variable domain, with remaining parts taken from reference TRBV18 and TRBJ1-2, reads NAGVMQNPRHLVRRRGQEARLRCSPMKGHSHVYWYRQLPEEGLKFMVYLQKENIIDESGMPKERFSAEFPKEGPSILRIQQVVRGDSAAYFCASSPSGTGLNDAYGYTFGSGTRLTVV.

V usage is TRBV2 and J usage is TRBJ2-1; 11 bases agree with TRBD2. Per germline, CDR1 SNHLY and CDR2 FYNNEI. The CDR3 length is 15 residues. V shed 7 bases and J 2 bases; nucleotides not matched to a gene: 4. The CDR3 loop is CASTLTSGAYNEQFF. CDR3 nucleotide sequence: TGTGCCAGCACCTTGACTAGCGGGGCCTACAATGAGCAGTTCTTC.